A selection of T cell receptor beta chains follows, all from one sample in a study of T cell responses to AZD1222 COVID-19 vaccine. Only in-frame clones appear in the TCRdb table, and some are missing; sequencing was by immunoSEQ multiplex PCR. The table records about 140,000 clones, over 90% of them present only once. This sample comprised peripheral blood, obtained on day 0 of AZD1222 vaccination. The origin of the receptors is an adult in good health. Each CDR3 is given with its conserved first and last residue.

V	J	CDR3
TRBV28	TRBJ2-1	CASSEIQGHNEQFF
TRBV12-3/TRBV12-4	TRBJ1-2	CASSNRWSGYTF
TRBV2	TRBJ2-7	CASSGGPGQVSYEQYF
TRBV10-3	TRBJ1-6	CAISEAGLSSYNSPLHF
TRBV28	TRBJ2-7	CASGNYEQYF
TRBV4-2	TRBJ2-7	CASSQDYQGATYEQYF
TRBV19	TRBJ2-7	CASTGASYEQYF
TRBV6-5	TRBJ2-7	CASRIPGQTYEQYF
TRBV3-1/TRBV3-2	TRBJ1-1	CASRATTEAFF
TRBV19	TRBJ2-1	CASSITSTGGPNEQFF